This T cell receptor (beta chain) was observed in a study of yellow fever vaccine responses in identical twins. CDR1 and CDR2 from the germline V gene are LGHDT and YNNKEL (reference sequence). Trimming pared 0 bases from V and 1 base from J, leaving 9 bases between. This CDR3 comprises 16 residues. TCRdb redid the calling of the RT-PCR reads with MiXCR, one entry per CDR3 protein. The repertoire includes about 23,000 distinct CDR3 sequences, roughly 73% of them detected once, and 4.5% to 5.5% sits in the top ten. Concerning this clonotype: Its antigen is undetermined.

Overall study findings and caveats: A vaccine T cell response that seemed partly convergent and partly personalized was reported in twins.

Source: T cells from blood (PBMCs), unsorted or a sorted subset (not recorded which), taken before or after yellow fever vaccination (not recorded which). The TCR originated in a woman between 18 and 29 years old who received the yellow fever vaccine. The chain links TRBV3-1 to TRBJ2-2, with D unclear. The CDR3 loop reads CASSQDVWGNTGELFF. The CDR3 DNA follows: TGTGCCAGCAGCCAAGACGTTTGGGGGAACACCGGGGAGCTGTTTTTT.